This T cell receptor beta chain was retrieved from a study of metastatic and nonmetastatic thyroid tumors. Whole-study context: Samples came from malignant and benign thyroid patients, and repertoires were compared across blood and tumor or nodule tissue.

In regard to this clone: Just one base apart from a much larger clone, this may be a read error. Because it lacks the conserved phenylalanine or tryptophan at the end, this CDR3 is likely a read error.

Via MiXCR, TCRdb re-called the PCR reads. The data hold about 20,000 clones, with about 14% observed a single time. Until they underwent thyroid surgery, no patient had received any treatment. V was pared by 2 bases and J by 1 base, with 9 bases between. CDR3 length: 14 amino acids. Germline V gene lookup returns CDR1 SGDLS and CDR2 YYNGEE. The TCR originated in a female donor with papillary thyroid cancer or a benign thyroid nodule (not recorded which). Some clones in this sample may be carry-over from other donors' samples. Sequencing was carried out using blood. V is TRBV9 and J is TRBJ1-1; TRBD1 might be the D (6 bases). This CDR3 is CASSVDRTNTEAFL. The CDR3 DNA follows: TGTGCCAGCAGCGTCGACAGGACGAACACTGAAGCTTTCCTT.